Each of the 10 T cell receptor beta chains below was sequenced from the same sample in a study of graft-versus-host responses after intestinal transplantation. Some clones are missing from TCRdb's copy, which holds only in-frame ones; the method was immunoSEQ multiplex PCR. The sample carries around 96,000 clones, approximately 90% recorded once. The source was PBMCs, collected roughly 68 weeks after intestinal transplant. The origin of the receptors is a human patient who received an intestinal transplant, so some T cells may come from the graft donor.

The CDR3 sequence: CASSVVGRHGYTF. The CDR3 region has the DNA TGTGCCAGCAGCGTAGTTGGTAGGCATGGCTACACCTTC. This chain links TRBV9 with TRBJ1-2; D gene uncertain. The CDR3 is 13 residues long. The germline CDR1 and CDR2 sequences are SGDLS and YYNGEE. V was cut by 0 bases and J by 6 bases, with 9 bases left in between. The full variable domain, completed using reference TRBV9 and TRBJ1-2, is DSGVTQTPKHLITATGQRVTLRCSPRSGDLSVYWYQQSLDQGLQFLIQYYNGEERAKGNILERFSAQQFPDLHSELNLSSLELGDSALYFCASSVVGRHGYTFGSGTRLTVV.

This clone was observed a single time. The chain uses TRBV19 and TRBJ2-3, with 8 bases that match TRBD1. With 5 bases clipped from V and 0 bases from J, the junction kept 7 bases outside the gene matches. This CDR3 is 16 amino acids long. The germline gives CDR1 LNHDA, CDR2 SQIVND (reference sequence). The CDR3 here is CASSLTGVRSTDTQYF. As DNA, the CDR3 is TGTGCCAGTAGTTTGACAGGGGTCCGGAGCACAGATACGCAGTATTTT.

This clone was seen a single time. The gene calls are TRBV19 and TRBJ1-1; the match to TRBD1 covers 7 bases. CDR3 length: 14 amino acids. V lost 4 bases to trimming and J lost 0 bases; unmatched junction nucleotides: 2. The germline V gene encodes CDR1 LNHDA and CDR2 SQIVND (reference sequence). In DNA form, the CDR3 reads TGTGCCAGTAGTACGACAGGGATGAACACTGAAGCTTTCTTT. Translated, it gives CASSTTGMNTEAFF.

CDR3 in amino acids: CASSLMMNTEAFF. Here the CDR3 DNA reads TGTGCCAGCAGCTTAATGATGAACACTGAAGCTTTCTTT. The chain links TRBV7-8 to TRBJ1-1, with unresolved D. The CDR3 runs to 13 residues. With 2 bases removed from V and 0 bases from J, the gap between germline ends came to 4 bases. The germline V gene has CDR1 SGHVS and CDR2 FQNEAQ.

The chain links TRBV4-1 to TRBJ2-7, with D perhaps TRBD1 or TRBD2 (5 bases each). The germline V and J ends were trimmed by 4 bases and 2 bases, with 15 bases remaining between them. The CDR3 covers 15 residues. Germline V gene lookup returns CDR1 MGHRA and CDR2 YSYEKL. Written as DNA, the CDR3 is TGCGCCAGCAGCCCGTACGGGACCTCGACCTACGAGCAGTACTTC. It yields the protein CASSPYGTSTYEQYF.

This chain uses TRBV19 with TRBJ2-3; no clear D. Trimming took 2 bases from V and 3 from J, leaving 9 bases between them. The CDR3 is 14 amino acids. Germline lookup yields CDR1 LNHDA and CDR2 SQIVND (reference sequence). CDR3 amino acids: CASSISLRTDTQYF. CDR3 sequence (DNA): TGTGCCAGTAGTATATCATTGAGGACAGATACGCAGTATTTT.

This chain connects TRBV2 to TRBJ2-5, with 8 bases lining up with TRBD1. The tail of the sequence fits TRBJ2-7 better, so the J call may be wrong. The CDR3 is made up of 12 amino acids. Germline V gene data show CDR1 as SNHLY and CDR2 as FYNNEI. Here the CDR3 reads CATTPDRGEQYF. The CDR3 DNA follows: TGTGCCACCACCCCCGACAGGGGCGAGCAGTACTTC.

The rearrangement uses TRBV5-4 and TRBJ1-1, with 9 bases fitting TRBD1. The CDR3 covers 16 residues. Germline V lookup: CDR1 SGHNT, CDR2 YYREEE (reference sequence). With 4 bases clipped from V and 0 bases from J, the junction kept 7 bases outside the gene matches. The CDR3 region is CASSQAGTGMNTEAFF. CDR3 DNA sequence: TGTGCCAGCAGCCAAGCCGGGACAGGGATGAACACTGAAGCTTTCTTT.

The V call is TRBV7-9, the J call TRBJ1-1, with 7 bases identical to TRBD1. From germline, CDR1 is SEHNR and CDR2 FQNEAQ (reference sequence). The CDR3 totals 16 residues. With 5 bases clipped from V and 2 bases from J, the junction kept 11 bases outside the gene matches. Here the CDR3 DNA reads TGTGCCAGCAGCGCGCCGCAGGGGGACGGCAACACTGAAGCTTTCTTT. Protein sequence: CASSAPQGDGNTEAFF.

This rearrangement joins TRBV5-6 to TRBJ2-3; the D gene is possibly TRBD1 (5 bases). The CDR3 totals 14 residues. Trimming cost V 3 bases and J 2 bases, with 10 bases left between them. The germline V gene encodes CDR1 SGHDT and CDR2 YYEEEE. As DNA, the CDR3 is TGTGCCAGCAGCTCCCAGACAGCCACAGATACGCAGTATTTT. It translates to CASSSQTATDTQYF.